Following are 10 T cell receptor beta chains from one sample sequenced in a study of metastatic and nonmetastatic thyroid tumors. TCRdb reprocessed the PCR reads using MiXCR. This sample has roughly 30,000 clones, with roughly 18% found just once. No treatment of any kind had been given to any patient before thyroid surgery. Source material: blood. These receptors were obtained from a female donor with papillary thyroid cancer or a benign thyroid nodule (not recorded which). Some clones in this sample may be carry-over from other donors' samples.

This clone was seen a few times. This sequence joins TRBV28 and TRBJ2-2, with D tentatively TRBD2 (6 bases). Germline V gene lookup returns CDR1 MDHEN and CDR2 SYDVKM. The CDR3 sequence is 18 residues long. V dropped 6 bases and J dropped 4 bases, with 24 bases sitting between them. The CDR3, as DNA: TGTGCCAGCAGGGGCGAGCAGGAGGTGCACGGGGGCACCGGGGAGCTGTTTTTT. Translated: CASRGEQEVHGGTGELFF.

This clone was seen many times. The chain employs TRBV5-1 and TRBJ1-1; no definite D call. The CDR3 contains 14 residues. Trimming removed 2 bases from V and 0 bases from J, with 8 bases in between. Germline V lookup: CDR1 SGHRS, CDR2 YFSETQ. CDR3 nucleotide sequence: TGCGCCAGCAGCTTAAGACCCTTGAACACTGAAGCTTTCTTT. Its translation is CASSLRPLNTEAFF.

The sample holds many counts of this clone. The V and J genes are TRBV28 and TRBJ1-2; a weak D match, TRBD1 (6 bases). The V end was cut by 5 bases, the J end by 7 bases, with 17 bases between. The CDR3 runs to 14 residues. Per the germline V gene, CDR1 is MDHEN and CDR2 is SYDVKM. In DNA, the CDR3 is TGTGCCAGCAGTCCGCTACAGGGACACGGTGGCTACACCTTC. The encoded protein is CASSPLQGHGGYTF.

This clone was detected ten times or more. The rearrangement links TRBV7-3 to TRBJ2-1; weak D call: TRBD1 (6 bases). The germline gives CDR1 SGHTA, CDR2 FQGTGA. The length of the CDR3 is 12 residues. V was cut by 5 bases and J by 7 bases, with 9 bases left in between. The chain's CDR3 is CASSHGQNEQFF. The CDR3 DNA is TGTGCCAGCAGCCACGGACAGAATGAGCAGTTCTTC.

This clone came up a few times. A junction end diverges from the germline sequence, so it may reflect a read error. This chain uses TRBV29-1 with TRBJ2-5, with D perhaps being TRBD1 or TRBD2 (5 bases each). Germline lookup yields CDR1 SQVTM and CDR2 ANQGSEA. CDR3 size: 16 residues. The CDR3 nucleotides read TGCATCGTTTTGTGGGACCCCCAATGGTACCAAGAGACCCAGTACTTC. Amino acid sequence: CIVLWDPQWYQETQYF.

This clone occurred many times. J is TRBJ1-2 and V is TRBV20-1; no definite D call. V was shortened by 0 bases and J by 8 bases, with 22 bases between the two germline ends. The germline V gene has CDR1 DFQATT and CDR2 SNEGSKA (reference sequence). The CDR3 runs to 16 residues. CDR3 sequence reads: CSARDFMRLLRQGYTF. The DNA of the CDR3 is TGCAGTGCTAGAGATTTTATGAGGTTGCTTCGGCAAGGCTACACCTTC.

This clone was detected many times. The chain uses TRBV4-1 and TRBJ1-1; D is possibly TRBD1 (6 bases). The CDR3 covers 15 residues. The germline V and J ends were trimmed by 3 bases and 2 bases, with 13 bases remaining between them. Germline CDR1 reads MGHRA; CDR2 reads YSYEKL. The CDR3 sequence is CASSHPYRDNTEAFF. In nucleotides, the CDR3 is TGCGCCAGCAGCCACCCTTACAGGGACAACACTGAAGCTTTCTTT.

This clone is deemed medium-sized. The chain's CDR3 is CASEGGYSGNTIYF. CDR3 coding DNA: TGTGCCAGCGAGGGCGGATACTCTGGAAACACCATATATTTT. The rearrangement joins TRBV6-1 to TRBJ1-3, with D unresolved. Trimming took off 8 bases at V and 0 bases at J, with 11 bases between the two ends. The CDR3 runs 14 residues. Germline CDR1 and CDR2: MNHNS and SASEGT.

This clone was seen more than once but under ten times. V is TRBV30 and J is TRBJ1-2; 9 nucleotides agree with TRBD1. Germline lookup yields CDR1 GTSNPN and CDR2 SVGIG (reference sequence). The V gene end was trimmed by 7 bases and the J gene end by 6 bases; junction bases not matched to a gene: 9. The CDR3 is made up of 13 amino acids. CDR3 DNA: TGTGCCTTCGATCCGGGACAGGGACATGGCTACACCTTC. Its protein is CAFDPGQGHGYTF.

This clone was found many times. The chain is built from TRBV10-3 and TRBJ1-2; TRBD1 aligns across 9 bases. The CDR3 loop spans 14 amino acids. Germline CDR1 and CDR2: ENHRY and SYGVKD. Trimming cost V 7 bases and J 7 bases; bases outside gene matches: 10. This CDR3 is CAINRDREVFGYTF. CDR3 nucleotides: TGTGCCATCAACCGGGACAGGGAAGTATTTGGCTACACCTTC.